This TCR beta chain was captured in a study of patients and donors after allogeneic stem cell transplantation. This clonotype has at least ten counts. TCRdb itself ran the RT-PCR reads through MiXCR, one entry per CDR3 protein. This table holds about a million distinct CDR3 sequences, approximately 19% found once. The source material was blood, either unsorted or a sorted T cell fraction (not recorded which). The receptor was derived from a human donor who was either an allogeneic HSCT recipient or a stem cell or donor lymphocyte infusion donor (not recorded which). It is not recorded whose cells these are; they may come from a transplant donor.

The DNA for the CDR3 is TGTGCCATCAAGAGGGACAGGGTAACCGGCGAGCAGTACTTC. Translated: CAIKRDRVTGEQYF. The chain uses TRBV10-3 and TRBJ2-7; the match to TRBD1 covers 9 bases. CDR3 size: 14 residues. The J segment lost 6 bases and the V segment lost 7 bases, leaving 10 bases of the junction unmatched. In germline, CDR1 is ENHRY, CDR2 SYGVKD.